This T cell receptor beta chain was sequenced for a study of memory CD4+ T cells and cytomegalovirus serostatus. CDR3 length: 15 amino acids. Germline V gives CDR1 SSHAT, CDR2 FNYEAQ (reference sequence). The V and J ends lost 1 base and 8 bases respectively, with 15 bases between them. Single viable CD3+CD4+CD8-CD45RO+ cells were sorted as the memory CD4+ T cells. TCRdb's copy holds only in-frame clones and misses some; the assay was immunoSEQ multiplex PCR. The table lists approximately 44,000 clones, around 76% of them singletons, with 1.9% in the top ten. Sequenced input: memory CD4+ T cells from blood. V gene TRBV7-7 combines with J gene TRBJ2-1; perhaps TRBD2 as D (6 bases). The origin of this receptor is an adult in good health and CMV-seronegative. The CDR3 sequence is CASSLGTGSRYEQFF. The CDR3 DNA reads TGTGCCAGCAGCTTAGGGACCGGGAGCAGGTATGAGCAGTTCTTC.